This T cell receptor beta chain was profiled in a study of cytomegalovirus exposure and HLA in healthy donors. Findings and caveats of the study: A classifier reportedly called cytomegalovirus status with high sensitivity and specificity. Across donors, most TCRs were seen rarely, yet some public ones were widespread.

The PCR made use of 60 Vbeta and 13 Jbeta primers. Assay: immunoSEQ multiplex PCR; the TCRdb copy retains only in-frame clones and omits some. This sample has about 190,000 clones, with 87% found just once. Likely unrecorded immune exposures existed in these nominally healthy donors. About this clone itself: Its antigen is currently unknown.

V trimming: 2 bases; J trimming: 9 bases; junction bases outside the gene matches: 12. The CDR3 has 16 residues. In germline, CDR1 is SQVTM, CDR2 ANQGSEA. The TCR sequence derives from a man aged 30 to 39 in good health and CMV-seronegative. Sequenced input: PBMCs. The rearrangement uses TRBV29-1 and TRBJ2-1; 11 positions match TRBD2. CDR3 protein: CSVEPPSGRNGGEQFF. Here the CDR3 DNA reads TGCAGCGTTGAACCCCCTAGCGGGAGGAATGGTGGTGAGCAGTTCTTC.